This TCR beta chain was observed in a study of blood T cell repertoires in COVID-19. Study information: The United States, Italy and Spain were the sources of the acute and convalescent COVID-19 samples. The cDNA or gDNA used as material had been derived from T cells, B-cell-depleted T cells, or PBMCs.

This clone has only a few counts. This CDR3 is 14 amino acids long. Germline assignment: CDR1 ENHRY and CDR2 SYGVKD. V was pared by 3 bases and J by 1 base, with 9 bases between. Clones were read by immunoSEQ multiplex PCR, and TCRdb kept only the in-frame ones, dropping some. The sample lists about 440,000 clones, about 85% occurring once. Sequenced sample: PBMCs or T cells enriched from blood (not recorded which). This receptor was identified in a woman in her late teens or twenties with acute COVID-19. This sequence joins TRBV10-3 and TRBJ1-1; the D gene is possibly TRBD1 (6 bases). In nucleotides, the CDR3 is TGTGCCATCAGTGACCCGGACAGGAACACTGAAGCTTTCTTT. It yields the protein CAISDPDRNTEAFF.